One sample yielded the 10 T cell receptor beta chains listed below, sequenced in a study of blood T cells in healthy people across ages. PCR was performed a second time for about 6 to 11 cycles using a sample-barcoded 5' primer and a J-beta primer mix. TCRdb called the 5' RACE reads again in MiXCR, with one record for every CDR3 protein. Seen here are fewer than 1 million distinct CDR3 sequences, around two fifths observed once, and the top ten hold roughly 18%. The sample taken for sequencing was blood. Every receptor here comes from a man aged 55 to 70 in good health.

The V gene is TRBV20-1, the J gene TRBJ1-2; 9 bases line up with TRBD1. This CDR3 region has 12 residues. The V segment lost 6 bases and the J segment 13 bases; nucleotides outside the gene matches: 12. The germline V gene has CDR1 DFQATT and CDR2 SNEGSKA (reference sequence). DNA for the CDR3: TGCAGTGCGCCTTGGGACAGGGTGGGCCGCACCTTC. Translated: CSAPWDRVGRTF.

The chain employs TRBV3-1 and TRBJ1-6; TRBD1 is a possible D gene (5 bases). The V end lost 1 base, the J end lost 14 bases, and 21 bases lay between the germline ends. CDR3 length equals 16 residues. Germline-derived CDR1 and CDR2 are LGHDT and YNNKEL (reference sequence). The CDR3 bases are TGTGCCAGCAGCCAAGCAGGGTCGGGTATCCCCGGGGCCCTCCACTTT. Protein: CASSQAGSGIPGALHF.

There are a few counts of this clonotype. The chain employs TRBV6-5 and TRBJ2-7, with 8 positions matching TRBD2. This CDR3 is 14 amino acids long. V gave up 6 bases and J gave up 3 bases; unmatched junction bases: 7. In germline, CDR1 is MNHEY, CDR2 SVGAGI. DNA for the CDR3: TGTGCCAGCAGCTCCGGGACTAGTCTCTACGAGCAGTACTTC. This encodes CASSSGTSLYEQYF.

The CDR3: CASSPMRVGTDTQYF. The CDR3 DNA is TGTGCCAGCAGCCCTATGAGGGTAGGCACAGATACGCAGTATTTT. J is TRBJ2-3 and V is TRBV7-2, with D tentatively TRBD2 (5 bases). Trimming left V 5 bases short and J 1 base short, with 13 bases between. CDR3 length: 15 amino acids. Germline CDR1 and CDR2: SGHTA and FQGNSA.

The CDR3 sequence: CASSLADRGQSYEQYF. Here the CDR3 DNA reads TGTGCCAGCAGCTTAGCAGACAGGGGCCAATCCTACGAGCAGTACTTC. The V call is TRBV7-2, the J call TRBJ2-7; 8 bases map to TRBD1. Trimming cost V 0 bases and J 1 base; bases outside gene matches: 5. The CDR3 covers 16 residues. Germline V gene sequence: CDR1 SGHTA, CDR2 FQGNSA.

The V call is TRBV12-3 or TRBV12-4, the J call TRBJ1-1, with D unresolved. The CDR3 is 14 residues long. Trimming took off 4 bases at V and 0 bases at J, with 9 bases between the two ends. CDR3 in DNA: TGTGCCAGCAGTTCAACCGGGGTGAACACTGAAGCTTTCTTT. It codes for CASSSTGVNTEAFF.

Regarding this clonotype: A much larger clonotype is one base distant, so this may be a read error. This chain uses TRBV29-1 with TRBJ2-5; 7 nucleotides line up with TRBD1. After removal of 7 bases from V and 4 bases from J, the junction contained 9 bases not matched to a gene. CDR1 and CDR2 from the germline V gene are SQVTM and ANQGSEA. CDR3 length: 13 amino acids. The DNA for the CDR3 is TGCAGCGCCTTACAGGGGAGTCGAGAGACCCAGTACTTC. This encodes CSALQGSRETQYF.

V gene TRBV13 combines with J gene TRBJ2-7; 8 bases match TRBD1. CDR1 and CDR2 from the germline V gene are PRHDT and FYEKMQ (reference sequence). This CDR3 is 14 amino acids long. J was trimmed by 7 bases and V by 6 bases; bases with no gene match: 11. The DNA of the CDR3 is TGTGCCAGCAGTCACTGGGGACAGGCTAGAGAGCAGTACTTC. The encoded protein is CASSHWGQAREQYF.

The chain carries TRBV30 and TRBJ1-5; 7 nucleotides line up with TRBD1. V gave up 1 base and J gave up 4 bases; unmatched junction bases: 4. CDR1 GTSNPN and CDR2 SVGIG come from the germline V gene (reference sequence). This CDR3 has 14 residues. CDR3 in DNA: TGTGCCTGGAGTGGCAGGGGGAGAAATCAGCCCCAGCATTTT. It codes for CAWSGRGRNQPQHF.

The genes are TRBV20-1 and TRBJ2-5, with D maybe TRBD2 (6 bases). CDR3 length: 17 amino acids. Trimming took off 5 bases at V and 11 bases at J, with 33 bases between the two ends. Germline V CDR1 and CDR2: DFQATT, SNEGSKA (reference sequence). CDR3 loop: CSAGQGRDLGHLNEQYF. The CDR3 DNA reads as TGCAGTGCTGGGCAGGGCCGGGACTTAGGGCATCTCAATGAGCAGTACTTC.